This T cell receptor (beta chain) was found in a study of T cells in Graves' hyperthyroidism and ophthalmopathy. Study results and caveats: Ophthalmopathy onset followed model prediction by a median approximately 6.2 months.

Researchers amplified the TCR beta CDR3 regions from RNA transcripts. The HTBI primer set drove a first-round RT-PCR of the TCR CDR3. TCRdb re-analysed the multiplex PCR reads in MiXCR, keeping a single row per CDR3 protein. The sample lists around 540,000 distinct CDR3 sequences, 46% occurring once. This clonotype was picked up many times. Its antigen is unknown. This CDR3 is built from 14 residues. The V gene lost 3 bases and the J gene lost 7 bases, with 14 bases spanning the gap. The V gene's germline CDR1 is KGHDR and CDR2 SFDVKD. Input material: peripheral blood or thyroid tissue (not recorded which). This TCR was recovered from a woman younger than 30 with Graves' hyperthyroidism. The chain links TRBV24-1 to TRBJ1-2; D may be TRBD1 (5 bases). CDR3 residues: CATSDPPDIAGYTF. The DNA for the CDR3 is TGTGCCACCAGTGATCCCCCGGACATCGCTGGCTACACCTTC.